Below are 22 T cell receptor beta chains sequenced from a single sample in a study of cytomegalovirus exposure and HLA in healthy donors. The PCR was carried out with 60 Vbeta primers and 13 Jbeta primers. The data were produced by immunoSEQ multiplex PCR, yet TCRdb's version contains in-frame clones alone and is incomplete. The repertoire consists of tens of thousands of clones, with around 77% occurring once and the leading ten covering 5.5% to 7.5%. Material: PBMCs. The receptor set was obtained from a middle-aged man in good health and CMV-seronegative.

There are a few counts of this clone. V is TRBV6-1 and J is TRBJ2-7, with 8 bases identical to TRBD1. Unmatched junction bases numbered 8, after V lost 4 bases and J lost 3 bases. The CDR3 totals 15 residues. Germline V lookup: CDR1 MNHNS, CDR2 SASEGT. CDR3 residues: CASSGSRGRGYEQYF. Here the CDR3 DNA reads TGTGCCAGCAGTGGTTCCAGGGGGCGAGGCTACGAGCAGTACTTC.

To note about this clone: Germline is not matched at one junction end, which may reflect a read error. The V gene is TRBV6-5, the J gene TRBJ1-2, with D tentatively TRBD1 (5 bases). The CDR3 extends over 15 amino acids. Germline assignment: CDR1 MNHEY and CDR2 SVGAGI. CDR3 DNA: TGTGCCATCAGTTCTCATAGACAGACCTTCTATGGCTACACCTTC. This codes for CAISSHRQTFYGYTF.

This chain connects TRBV4-3 to TRBJ2-4; no reliable D call. The V gene lost 1 base and the J gene lost 1 base, with 11 bases spanning the gap. This CDR3 region has 16 residues. Germline-derived CDR1 and CDR2 are LGHNA and YSLEER. The DNA of the CDR3 is TGCGCCAGCAGCCAAGCTCTGTCCCCGGCCAAAAACATTCAGTACTTC. It specifies CASSQALSPAKNIQYF.

This clone appeared a few times. The chain is built from TRBV7-9 and TRBJ1-3, with a tentative D call TRBD1 (5 bases). The CDR3 totals 14 residues. Trimming pared 6 bases from V and 0 bases from J, leaving 9 bases between. CDR1 is SEHNR, CDR2 FQNEAQ, per germline (reference sequence). The chain's CDR3 is CASRTDSSGNTIYF. DNA for the CDR3: TGTGCCAGCAGGACCGACAGCTCTGGAAACACCATATATTTT. The entire variable domain, with the rest obtained from reference TRBV7-9 and TRBJ1-3, is as follows: DTGVSQNPRHKITKRGQNVTFRCDPISEHNRLYWYRQTLGQGPEFLTYFQNEAQLEKSRLLSDRFSAERPKGSFSTLEIQRTEQGDSAMYLCASRTDSSGNTIYFGEGSWLTVV.

Only one count was recorded for this clone. The chain has TRBV28 and TRBJ1-1; D not resolved. Germline V gene data show CDR1 as MDHEN and CDR2 as SYDVKM. This CDR3 region has 16 residues. Trimming took 3 bases from V and 0 from J, leaving 14 bases between them. CDR3 nucleotides: TGTGCCAGCAGTTTTAGCAGACGACGAGTGAACACTGAAGCTTTCTTT. Translating gives CASSFSRRRVNTEAFF.

This clone has more than one count but fewer than ten. This sequence joins TRBV30 and TRBJ1-6; D is undetermined. The V end was cut by 4 bases, the J end by 12 bases, with 10 bases between. Germline-derived CDR1 and CDR2 are GTSNPN and SVGIG (reference sequence). The CDR3 loop spans 11 amino acids. CDR3 protein: CAWKDRGPLHF. In DNA form, the CDR3 reads TGTGCCTGGAAAGACCGGGGACCCCTCCACTTT. The entire variable domain, with the rest obtained from reference TRBV30 and TRBJ1-6, is as follows: SQTIHQWPATLVQPVGSPLSLECTVEGTSNPNLYWYRQAAGRGLQLLFYSVGIGQISSEVPQNLSASRPQDRQFILSSKKLLLSDSGFYLCAWKDRGPLHFGNGTRLTVT.

This chain joins TRBV29-1 and TRBJ2-3; the match to TRBD1 covers 7 bases. After removal of 6 bases from V and 3 bases from J, the junction contained 3 bases not matched to a gene. Germline CDR1 and CDR2: SQVTM and ANQGSEA. The CDR3 spans 12 residues. CDR3 DNA sequence: TGCAGCGTCCGGGGACAGACAGATACGCAGTATTTT. Translating gives CSVRGQTDTQYF.

J is TRBJ2-3 and V is TRBV5-4, with 9 bases that match TRBD2. Germline values: CDR1 SGHNT, CDR2 YYREEE (reference sequence). V shed 6 bases and J 3 bases; nucleotides not matched to a gene: 14. The CDR3 has 17 residues. DNA of the CDR3: TGTGCCAGCACTCCAGTCGCTAGCGGGATGGGGACAGATACGCAGTATTTT. It translates to CASTPVASGMGTDTQYF.

The chain is built from TRBV5-6 and TRBJ2-5, with 7 bases lining up with TRBD2. CDR1 SGHDT and CDR2 YYEEEE come from the germline V gene. CDR3 length equals 16 residues. V shed 2 bases and J 4 bases; nucleotides not matched to a gene: 11. The CDR3 here is CASSFLRTRVGETQYF. In nucleotides, the CDR3 is TGTGCCAGCAGCTTCCTAAGGACTAGGGTGGGAGAGACCCAGTACTTC.

The chain employs TRBV5-4 and TRBJ1-2, with D uncertain. This CDR3 has 11 amino acids. Germline loops: CDR1 SGHNT, CDR2 YYREEE (reference sequence). Trimming took 5 bases from V and 8 from J, leaving 10 bases between them. The CDR3 DNA reads TGTGCCAGCAGGAGGGAGGGCGGCTACACCTTC. This codes for CASRREGGYTF.

This clone was seen only once. The chain joins TRBV30 to TRBJ1-5; D gene uncertain. The CDR3 extends over 13 amino acids. CDR1 and CDR2 (germline): GTSNPN, SVGIG (reference sequence). Trimming removed 2 bases at V and 4 bases at J, with 9 bases between. The CDR3 coding sequence is TGTGCCTGGAGTAACGGGGAAAATCAGCCCCAGCATTTT. Translating it yields CAWSNGENQPQHF.

This chain links TRBV6-1 with TRBJ2-7; 7 nucleotides line up with TRBD2. Germline assignment: CDR1 MNHNS and CDR2 SASEGT. The CDR3 consists of 14 residues. V lost 8 bases, J lost 0 bases, and 7 bases stayed unmatched. CDR3 bases: TGTGCCAGCCGGGACTACGATTTCTCCTACGAGCAGTACTTC. Its translation: CASRDYDFSYEQYF.

This CDR3 reads CASSIRQISEAFF. The DNA of the CDR3 is TGTGCCAGCAGTATCCGACAGATTTCTGAAGCTTTCTTT. The chain uses TRBV6-6 and TRBJ1-1; D possibly corresponds to TRBD1 (5 bases). CDR3 length equals 13 residues. Between the trimmed V and J ends, which lost 5 bases and 6 bases, there was a span of 13 bases. Per the germline V gene, CDR1 is MNHNY and CDR2 is SVGAGI (reference sequence).

On this clone itself: The same CDR3 arises from other DNA sequences in this sample as well. This chain joins TRBV30 and TRBJ1-5; tentatively, D is TRBD1 (6 bases). The CDR3 totals 14 residues. The germline gives CDR1 GTSNPN, CDR2 SVGIG (reference sequence). Trimming took off 0 bases at V and 1 base at J, with 7 bases between the two ends. The DNA for the CDR3 is TGTGCCTGGAGTGTTGGGGGCAGCAATCAGCCCCAGCATTTT. Its protein is CAWSVGGSNQPQHF.

This chain joins TRBV11-2 and TRBJ2-2; TRBD2 might be the D (5 bases). Germline CDR1 is SGHAT and CDR2 is FQNNGV. This CDR3 is 13 amino acids long. Trimming took 5 bases from V and 6 from J, leaving 10 bases between them. CDR3 loop: CASSLLVAGELFF. The CDR3 DNA is TGTGCCAGCAGCCTACTAGTGGCCGGGGAGCTGTTTTTT.

This clone was seen more than once but under ten times. This chain uses TRBV10-3 with TRBJ1-1, with 7 nucleotides matching TRBD1. The CDR3 extends over 14 amino acids. J was trimmed by 3 bases and V by 5 bases; bases with no gene match: 6. Germline CDR1 reads ENHRY; CDR2 reads SYGVKD. The CDR3 spells CAISTTGTDTEAFF. As DNA, the CDR3 is TGTGCCATCAGTACCACAGGGACAGACACTGAAGCTTTCTTT.

This chain connects TRBV30 to TRBJ1-3, with D possibly TRBD1 on 5 matching bases. Trimming cost V 4 bases and J 1 base, with 17 bases left between them. The CDR3 is 16 amino acids. Germline V gene data show CDR1 as GTSNPN and CDR2 as SVGIG (reference sequence). CDR3 protein: CAWTREGRGSGNTIYF. As DNA, the CDR3 is TGTGCCTGGACCCGGGAGGGACGGGGGTCTGGAAACACCATATATTTT.

The chain employs TRBV19 and TRBJ2-1, with D possibly matching TRBD2 (6 bases). Germline values: CDR1 LNHDA, CDR2 SQIVND (reference sequence). Trimming cost V 6 bases and J 7 bases, with 16 bases left between them. This CDR3 spans 14 amino acids. The CDR3 protein is CASSPGLPRNEQFF. DNA of the CDR3: TGTGCCAGTAGCCCGGGACTCCCGAGGAATGAGCAGTTCTTC.

The chain recombines TRBV2 with TRBJ2-1; TRBD2 matches 10 bases. This CDR3 has 15 amino acids. V lost 5 bases, J lost 0 bases, and 1 base stayed unmatched. Looked up from germline, CDR1 is SNHLY and CDR2 is FYNNEI. CDR3 protein: CASSIAGGSYNEQFF. CDR3 coding DNA: TGTGCCAGCAGTATAGCGGGAGGCTCCTACAATGAGCAGTTCTTC.

This sequence joins TRBV4-3 and TRBJ1-2; 7 bases are shared with TRBD1. CDR3 length equals 15 residues. Germline loops: CDR1 LGHNA, CDR2 YSLEER. V was pared by 1 base and J by 5 bases, with 7 bases of the junction left unmatched. This CDR3 is CASSQGQGRLYGYTF. The CDR3 DNA follows: TGCGCCAGCAGCCAAGGACAGGGCCGACTTTATGGCTACACCTTC.

The V gene is TRBV6-5, the J gene TRBJ2-7, with 11 positions matching TRBD2. V lost 6 bases and J lost 7; bases outside the gene matches: 8. The CDR3 totals 14 residues. The V gene's germline CDR1 is MNHEY and CDR2 SVGAGI. The CDR3 region has the DNA TGTGCCAGCAGCCGAGGACTAGCGGGCAAAGAGCAGTACTTC. It translates to CASSRGLAGKEQYF.

The gene calls are TRBV11-2 and TRBJ2-7; 7 nucleotides line up with TRBD1. V dropped 3 bases and J dropped 2; count of bases not matched to a gene: 7. CDR1 is SGHAT, CDR2 FQNNGV, per germline. The CDR3 length is 15 residues. CDR3 amino acids: CASSFQTGQTYEQYF. CDR3 DNA: TGTGCCAGCAGCTTCCAGACAGGGCAGACCTACGAGCAGTACTTC.